One and the same sample provided the 9 T cell receptor beta chains below, sequenced in a study of control samples from healthy donors and cancer patients. Using immunoSEQ multiplex PCR, the repertoire was profiled, and TCRdb retains in-frame clones only, with some absent. The sample lists tens of thousands of clones; over 75% were seen once. The sample was blood. Every receptor here comes from a middle-aged man in good health.

The chain couples TRBV15 to TRBJ2-1, with D unresolved. V lost 0 bases to trimming and J lost 7 bases, with 10 bases between them. CDR1 and CDR2 from the germline V gene are LNHNV and YYDKDF (reference sequence). This CDR3 is 14 amino acids long. Written as DNA, the CDR3 is TGTGCCACCAGCAGAGATTCCGAAGGGAATGAGCAGTTCTTC. Its translation is CATSRDSEGNEQFF. Full variable domain (rest looked up from reference TRBV15 and TRBJ2-1): DAMVIQNPRYQVTQFGKPVTLSCSQTLNHNVMYWYQQKSSQAPKLLFHYYDKDFNNEADTPDNFQSRRPNTSFCFLDIRSPGLGDTAMYLCATSRDSEGNEQFFGPGTRLTVL.

The chain carries TRBV3-1 (or the pseudogene TRBV3-2) and TRBJ1-2; TRBD1 is a possible D gene (5 bases). This CDR3 contains 15 residues. The germline gives CDR1 LGHDT, CDR2 YNNKEL (reference sequence). V was cut by 1 base and J by 4 bases, with 13 bases left in between. This chain's CDR3 is CASSQARGDSYGYTF. The CDR3, as DNA: TGTGCCAGCAGCCAAGCAAGGGGCGATAGCTATGGCTACACCTTC.

The genes are TRBV7-8 and TRBJ1-6; D may be TRBD1 (6 bases). V was trimmed by 8 bases and J by 2 bases, leaving 16 bases between them. Germline V gene lookup returns CDR1 SGHVS and CDR2 FQNEAQ. This CDR3 has 16 residues. CDR3 DNA sequence: TGTGCCAGCGGGGGTGGGGGGGCAGCCTATAATTCACCCCTCCACTTT. Residues: CASGGGGAAYNSPLHF.

V usage is TRBV9 and J usage is TRBJ2-3; maybe TRBD2 (6 bases). CDR1 and CDR2 (germline): SGDLS, YYNGEE. CDR3 length: 15 residues. Trimming cost V 1 base and J 4 bases, with 13 bases left between them. Written as DNA, the CDR3 is TGTGCCAGCAGCGTAAGGTGGCGGGGCCCAGATACGCAGTATTTT. Translation gives CASSVRWRGPDTQYF.

The chain employs TRBV10-3 and TRBJ1-5; weak D call: TRBD1 (5 bases). Germline lookup yields CDR1 ENHRY and CDR2 SYGVKD. The germline V and J ends were trimmed by 1 base and 5 bases, with 9 bases remaining between them. CDR3 length equals 14 residues. The CDR3 sequence: CAISELEGYQPQHF. For the CDR3, the DNA is TGTGCCATCAGTGAGTTAGAGGGGTATCAGCCCCAGCATTTT.

The rearrangement links TRBV5-5 to TRBJ1-2; possible D gene TRBD1, 5 bases. The CDR3 covers 12 residues. V gave up 0 bases and J gave up 7 bases, with 7 bases separating them. The V gene's germline CDR1 is SGHKS and CDR2 YYEKEE (reference sequence). Written as DNA, the CDR3 is TGTGCCAGCAGCTTGGGCGGGGGTGGCTACACCTTC. Amino acid sequence: CASSLGGGGYTF.

V usage is TRBV20-1 and J usage is TRBJ1-2; tentative D call: TRBD1 (6 bases). The CDR3 runs to 11 residues. V lost 5 bases and J 6 bases, leaving 10 bases between the germline ends. Germline CDR1 and CDR2: DFQATT and SNEGSKA (reference sequence). The CDR3 nucleotides read TGCAGTGCTGACCAGGGGAATGGCTACACCTTC. Its protein product is CSADQGNGYTF.

V is TRBV13 and J is TRBJ2-7; 8 bases are a match to TRBD1. The junction had 8 bases not matched to a gene; V was cut back by 5 bases and J by 2 bases. Germline V lookup: CDR1 PRHDT, CDR2 FYEKMQ (reference sequence). The CDR3 is 15 residues long. Written as DNA, the CDR3 is TGTGCCAGCAGCGGACAGGGAAACCTTCCCTACGAGCAGTACTTC. It codes for CASSGQGNLPYEQYF.

The chain recombines TRBV3-1 (or the pseudogene TRBV3-2) with TRBJ2-5; TRBD2 is a possible D gene (6 bases). Germline CDR1 and CDR2: LGHDT and YNNKEL (reference sequence). The length of the CDR3 is 14 residues. Trimming stripped 1 base from V and 7 bases from J, with 13 bases between. CDR3 in DNA: TGTGCCAGCAGCCAAGTTAGGCGGGATGGGACCCAGTACTTC. Amino acid sequence: CASSQVRRDGTQYF.